These 24 T cell receptor beta chains came from one sample sequenced in a study of cytomegalovirus exposure and HLA in healthy donors. Repertoires were generated with immunoSEQ multiplex PCR, while TCRdb's copy carries only in-frame clones and drops some. Of under 75,000 clones in the sample, roughly 92% were seen once. Material for sequencing was PBMCs. The receptors shown here come from a man aged 18 to 29 in good health and CMV-seropositive.

This chain uses TRBV10-1 with TRBJ2-7; weak D call: TRBD1 (5 bases). The CDR3 runs 10 residues. Trimming removed 10 bases at V and 4 bases at J, with 8 bases between. In germline, CDR1 is WNHNN, CDR2 SYGVQD (reference sequence). The CDR3 region is CAIGVYEQYF. The DNA of the CDR3 is TGCGCCATAGGGGTATACGAGCAGTACTTC.

The V gene is TRBV28, the J gene TRBJ2-2; tentative D call: TRBD1 (5 bases). The CDR3 is made up of 15 amino acids. V was pared by 6 bases and J by 0 bases, with 11 bases between. Per the germline V gene, CDR1 is MDHEN and CDR2 is SYDVKM. CDR3 nucleotide sequence: TGTGCCAGCAGCCTGACAGAGTCGAACACCGGGGAGCTGTTTTTT. It codes for CASSLTESNTGELFF.

This rearrangement joins TRBV5-6 to TRBJ2-7; TRBD1 might be the D (5 bases). This CDR3 comprises 15 residues. V was clipped by 0 bases and J by 4 bases, with 14 bases between them. Germline assignment: CDR1 SGHDT and CDR2 YYEEEE. Here the CDR3 reads CASSLVGAISYEQYF. DNA for the CDR3: TGTGCCAGCAGCTTGGTTGGGGCGATTAGTTACGAGCAGTACTTC. The full variable domain, its missing parts supplied by reference TRBV5-6 and TRBJ2-7, is DAGVTQSPTHLIKTRGQQVTLRCSPKSGHDTVSWYQQALGQGPQFIFQYYEEEERQRGNFPDRFSGHQFPNYSSELNVNALLLGDSALYLCASSLVGAISYEQYFGPGTRLTVT.

V is TRBV15 and J is TRBJ1-3; D remains ambiguous. Trimming stripped 0 bases from V and 8 bases from J, with 5 bases between. This CDR3 is 12 amino acids long. Germline values: CDR1 LNHNV, CDR2 YYDKDF (reference sequence). CDR3 nucleotides: TGTGCCACCAGCAGAGATCTGTACACCATATATTTT. Residues: CATSRDLYTIYF.

This chain joins TRBV5-1 and TRBJ2-3; 9 positions match TRBD2. The CDR3 sequence is 18 residues long. The J segment lost 4 bases and the V segment lost 0 bases, leaving 12 bases of the junction unmatched. The germline gives CDR1 SGHRS, CDR2 YFSETQ. The CDR3 region has the DNA TGCGCCAGCAGCTTGGCCACGCTAGCGGGAAATTCACCAGATACGCAGTATTTT. Encoded protein: CASSLATLAGNSPDTQYF.

The chain employs TRBV29-1 and TRBJ2-2; 7 bases agree with TRBD2. This CDR3 has 15 amino acids. V gave up 6 bases and J gave up 1 base; unmatched junction bases: 8. Germline-derived CDR1 and CDR2 are SQVTM and ANQGSEA. This CDR3 is CSVLRLAENTGELFF. CDR3 bases: TGCAGCGTCCTCCGACTAGCTGAGAACACCGGGGAGCTGTTTTTT.

This clone was seen just once. The V call is TRBV27, the J call TRBJ2-3; 7 bases line up with TRBD2. Germline CDR1 reads MNHEY; CDR2 reads SMNVEV (reference sequence). Unmatched junction bases numbered 10, after V lost 4 bases and J lost 3 bases. This CDR3 region has 16 residues. CDR3 region: CASSSERDRITDTQYF. The CDR3 region has the DNA TGTGCCAGCAGTTCCGAGCGGGATCGGATAACAGATACGCAGTATTTT.

The chain employs TRBV9 and TRBJ2-5; D is uncertain. The CDR3 is made up of 12 amino acids. V lost 4 bases and J lost 1, with 5 bases in between. Germline V gene data show CDR1 as SGDLS and CDR2 as YYNGEE. The CDR3: CASSPIQETQYF. The CDR3 DNA follows: TGTGCCAGCAGCCCTATCCAAGAGACCCAGTACTTC.

This sequence joins TRBV2 and TRBJ2-7, with TRBD1 matching over 8 bases. Germline V gene data show CDR1 as SNHLY and CDR2 as FYNNEI. CDR3 length equals 14 residues. V shed 2 bases, J shed 3 bases, and the junction held 3 bases outside the gene matches. Here the CDR3 DNA reads TGTGCCAGCAGTGAATTTGGACAGGGCTACGAGCAGTACTTC. Translating gives CASSEFGQGYEQYF.

This clone was picked up one time. The chain employs TRBV11-1 and TRBJ2-7; 9 positions match TRBD2. Germline loops: CDR1 SGHAT, CDR2 FQDESV (reference sequence). J was trimmed by 3 bases and V by 5 bases; bases with no gene match: 5. This CDR3 contains 14 residues. CDR3 bases: TGTGCCAGCAGCCCTCTAGCGGGAAGCTACGAGCAGTACTTC. It encodes CASSPLAGSYEQYF.

This clone was recorded once. The chain couples TRBV28 to TRBJ2-7; D call uncertain. The CDR3 extends over 16 amino acids. The germline V gene encodes CDR1 MDHEN and CDR2 SYDVKM. With 6 bases removed from V and 3 bases from J, the gap between germline ends came to 21 bases. CDR3 sequence (DNA): TGTGCCAGCAGCCAAATCCCGGTCAGGTCCTACTACGAGCAGTACTTC. This sequence encodes CASSQIPVRSYYEQYF.

This chain joins TRBV27 and TRBJ2-1; 7 bases line up with TRBD1. The CDR3 is made up of 15 amino acids. After removal of 7 bases from V and 0 bases from J, the junction contained 6 bases not matched to a gene. From germline, CDR1 is MNHEY and CDR2 SMNVEV (reference sequence). CDR3 sequence: CASTPQGTSYNEQFF. CDR3 coding DNA: TGTGCCAGCACCCCACAGGGGACCTCCTACAATGAGCAGTTCTTC.

The chain is built from TRBV28 and TRBJ2-2; possibly TRBD2 for D (5 bases). The CDR3 totals 17 residues. Germline loops: CDR1 MDHEN, CDR2 SYDVKM. V was cut by 0 bases and J by 0 bases, with 11 bases left in between. CDR3 residues: CASSLWGSETNTGELFF. Here the CDR3 DNA reads TGTGCCAGCAGTTTATGGGGTAGCGAGACGAACACCGGGGAGCTGTTTTTT.

The chain employs TRBV9 and TRBJ2-2; unclear D gene. Trimming took off 0 bases at V and 1 base at J, with 7 bases between the two ends. Germline values: CDR1 SGDLS, CDR2 YYNGEE. The CDR3 runs 15 residues. For the CDR3, the DNA is TGTGCCAGCAGCGTAGCTCTCGGGAACACCGGGGAGCTGTTTTTT. Residues: CASSVALGNTGELFF.

This rearrangement joins TRBV7-7 to TRBJ2-2; TRBD2 agrees at 15 bases. V lost 10 bases and J lost 4; bases outside the gene matches: 19. This CDR3 region has 20 residues. CDR1 and CDR2 (germline): SSHAT, FNYEAQ (reference sequence). The CDR3: CATSTYTPGLAGGGTGELFF. The CDR3 DNA sequence: TGTGCCACTAGCACCTACACTCCGGGACTAGCGGGAGGAGGCACCGGGGAGCTGTTTTTT.

V is TRBV28 and J is TRBJ1-4; 9 bases align to TRBD1. The CDR3 sequence is 14 residues long. CDR1 is MDHEN, CDR2 SYDVKM, per germline. V shed 4 bases and J 10 bases; nucleotides not matched to a gene: 7. Here the CDR3 DNA reads TGTGCCAGCAGTTACAGGGGGCAGCTTGGAAAACTGTTTTTT. Residues: CASSYRGQLGKLFF.

The genes are TRBV9 and TRBJ2-2, with 10 bases fitting TRBD1. Trimming took 1 base from V and 3 from J; bases not matched to a gene: 6. This CDR3 spans 17 amino acids. In germline, CDR1 is SGDLS, CDR2 YYNGEE. The CDR3 DNA reads as TGTGCCAGCAGCGTAAAAGGGGGGACAGGGGACACCGGGGAGCTGTTTTTT. Translated: CASSVKGGTGDTGELFF. Full variable domain (remainder filled in from reference TRBV9 and TRBJ2-2): DSGVTQTPKHLITATGQRVTLRCSPRSGDLSVYWYQQSLDQGLQFLIQYYNGEERAKGNILERFSAQQFPDLHSELNLSSLELGDSALYFCASSVKGGTGDTGELFFGEGSRLTVL.

The chain uses TRBV5-4 and TRBJ2-1; tentative D call: TRBD2 (5 bases). V dropped 0 bases and J dropped 3 bases, with 10 bases sitting between them. The V gene's germline CDR1 is SGHNT and CDR2 YYREEE (reference sequence). This CDR3 has 15 amino acids. CDR3: CASSLASGVYNEQFF. In DNA, the CDR3 is TGTGCCAGCAGCTTGGCCAGCGGAGTCTACAATGAGCAGTTCTTC. The whole variable domain, filled in from reference TRBV5-4 and TRBJ2-1, reads ETGVTQSPTHLIKTRGQQVTLRCSSQSGHNTVSWYQQALGQGPQFIFQYYREEENGRGNFPPRFSGLQFPNYSSELNVNALELDDSALYLCASSLASGVYNEQFFGPGTRLTVL.

The chain carries TRBV5-1 and TRBJ2-7; maybe TRBD2 (5 bases). CDR1 and CDR2 (germline): SGHRS, YFSETQ. Trimming took 3 bases from V and 6 from J, leaving 19 bases between them. The CDR3 loop spans 15 amino acids. DNA for the CDR3: TGCGCCAGCAGCTCCTCCTCTATCACTAGGCGCGAGCAGTACTTC. Translating gives CASSSSSITRREQYF. The full variable domain, with the rest looked up from reference TRBV5-1 and TRBJ2-7, is KAGVTQTPRYLIKTRGQQVTLSCSPISGHRSVSWYQQTPGQGLQFLFEYFSETQRNKGNFPGRFSGRQFSNSRSEMNVSTLELGDSALYLCASSSSSITRREQYFGPGTRLTVT.

The rearrangement joins TRBV28 to TRBJ1-2; D is unresolved. The CDR3 has 15 amino acids. Germline V gene sequence: CDR1 MDHEN, CDR2 SYDVKM. V was clipped by 5 bases and J by 4 bases, with 17 bases between them. This CDR3 is CASSVSTTGTYGYTF. The CDR3 DNA is TGTGCCAGCAGTGTCTCGACAACTGGCACCTATGGCTACACCTTC.

This rearrangement joins TRBV7-6 to TRBJ2-7; D possibly corresponds to TRBD2 (7 bases). V was trimmed by 0 bases and J by 3 bases, leaving 15 bases between them. The CDR3 sequence is 16 residues long. Germline assignment: CDR1 SGHVS and CDR2 FNYEAQ. This chain's CDR3 is CASSLAVGGARYEQYF. DNA for the CDR3: TGTGCCAGCAGCTTAGCCGTGGGGGGGGCGCGCTACGAGCAGTACTTC.

The chain couples TRBV19 to TRBJ2-7; a possible D gene is TRBD1 (6 bases). The CDR3 is 14 amino acids. V lost 8 bases and J 3 bases, leaving 17 bases between the germline ends. CDR1 LNHDA and CDR2 SQIVND come from the germline V gene (reference sequence). CDR3 region: CASASGTLYYEQYF. In DNA, the CDR3 is TGTGCCAGTGCCTCCGGGACACTTTACTACGAGCAGTACTTC.

The rearrangement joins TRBV6-1 to TRBJ2-2, with D perhaps TRBD1 (6 bases). The CDR3 loop spans 14 amino acids. Germline assignment: CDR1 MNHNS and CDR2 SASEGT. V was cut by 6 bases and J by 5 bases, with 13 bases left in between. CDR3 in amino acids: CASRPTGETGELFF. The CDR3 DNA sequence: TGTGCCAGCAGACCGACAGGAGAAACCGGGGAGCTGTTTTTT.

The chain couples TRBV29-1 to TRBJ2-7; TRBD1 aligns across 7 bases. The trim removed 4 bases at V and 1 base at J, leaving 4 bases unmatched. Germline assignment: CDR1 SQVTM and CDR2 ANQGSEA. The CDR3 totals 13 residues. The CDR3 DNA is TGCAGCGTTGCTGAGACAGGGTCCTACGAGCAGTACTTC. This codes for CSVAETGSYEQYF.